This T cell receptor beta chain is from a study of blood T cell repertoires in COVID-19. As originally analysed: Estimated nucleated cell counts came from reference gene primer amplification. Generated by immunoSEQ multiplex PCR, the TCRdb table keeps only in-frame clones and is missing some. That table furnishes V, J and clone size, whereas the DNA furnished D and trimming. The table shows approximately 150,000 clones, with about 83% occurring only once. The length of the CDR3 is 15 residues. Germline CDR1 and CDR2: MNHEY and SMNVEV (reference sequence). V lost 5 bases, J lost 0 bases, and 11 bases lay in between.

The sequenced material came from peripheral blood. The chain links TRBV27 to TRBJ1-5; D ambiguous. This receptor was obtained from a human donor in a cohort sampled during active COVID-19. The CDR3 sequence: CASSGDFYSNQPQHF. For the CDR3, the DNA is TGTGCCAGCAGTGGAGATTTTTATAGCAATCAGCCCCAGCATTTT.